This T cell receptor beta chain was sequenced in a study of CDR3 diversity in severe acne. TCRdb re-analysed the PCR reads in MiXCR, keeping a single row per CDR3 protein. This repertoire shows fewer than 90,000 distinct CDR3 sequences, around 53% found once; its top ten account for 14%. CDR3 length: 16 amino acids. Germline V CDR1 and CDR2: DFQATT, SNEGSKA (reference sequence). V gave up 4 bases and J gave up 3 bases; unmatched junction bases: 6. Sequenced sample: blood. The V and J genes are TRBV20-1 and TRBJ2-3; TRBD2 agrees at 14 bases. The clonotype comes from a male donor in good health, without acne. The CDR3 DNA sequence: TGCAGTGCTAATCGACTAGCGGGGGGGCGGACAGATACGCAGTATTTT. Translation gives CSANRLAGGRTDTQYF.